This paragraph covers one T cell receptor (beta chain) sequence. The target antigen is unknown. CDR3 size: 16 residues. Trimming took 0 bases from V and 2 from J, leaving 16 bases between them. Germline CDR1 GTSNPN, CDR2 SVGIG (reference sequence). In the PCR, 60 Vbeta and 13 Jbeta primers were used. The method was immunoSEQ multiplex PCR; TCRdb's version includes in-frame clones alone and lacks a portion of them. The sample has more than 80,000 clones, 81% seen once. This specimen belongs to a study of cytomegalovirus exposure and HLA in healthy donors. Study conclusions and caveats: A link between a missense DCLRE1C variant and TCR beta V- and J-gene trimming emerged from a later analysis.

The source is a girl aged 2 to 9 in good health and CMV-seropositive. Sequenced material: PBMCs. The chain employs TRBV30 and TRBJ1-1, with D unclear. The CDR3 DNA reads TGTGCCTGGAGTGTACGTACAGTAAAATCTAACACTGAAGCTTTCTTT. Encoded protein: CAWSVRTVKSNTEAFF.